These 28 T cell receptor beta chains were all obtained from the same sample, sequenced in a study of vaccination and CD4 T cells after COVID-19. The Oncomine TCR Beta short-read assay was what sequenced the DNA obtained from cultured CD4+ T cells. From the PCR reads, TCRdb called clonotypes with MiXCR, one entry per CDR3 protein. In the table there are about 23,000 distinct CDR3 sequences, 67% of which are singletons. Treatment noted: roughly 10-day PBMC culture with coronavirus spike peptide pools or control peptides (ViraFEST assay). Their antigens remain unidentified. Material: CD4+ T cells from blood, cultured in vitro, obtained after SARS-CoV-2 vaccination. The receptor source for this set is a human donor who received a COVID-19 vaccine.

The chain uses TRBV10-3 and TRBJ2-7, with TRBD2 as a possible D gene (5 bases). With 6 bases removed from V and 7 bases from J, the gap between germline ends came to 16 bases. CDR1 ENHRY and CDR2 SYGVKD come from the germline V gene. The CDR3 runs to 13 residues. CDR3 bases: TGTGCCATCAGCGAAGGACTCGCTCTGGAGCAGTACTTC. Translation: CAISEGLALEQYF.

This clonotype was seen a single time. The chain employs TRBV10-3 and TRBJ2-3, with D unclear. V was clipped by 6 bases and J by 0 bases, with 4 bases between them. The CDR3 extends over 12 amino acids. Germline V gene data show CDR1 as ENHRY and CDR2 as SYGVKD. The CDR3 loop is CAISGSTDTQYF. In DNA form, the CDR3 reads TGTGCCATCAGCGGTAGCACAGATACGCAGTATTTT.

The CDR3 DNA is TGTGCCAGCAACATAGGGGAGATAGGCTACACCTTC. It encodes CASNIGEIGYTF. This chain uses TRBV6-1 with TRBJ1-2; D possibly corresponds to TRBD1 (5 bases). The CDR3 has 12 amino acids. Germline values: CDR1 MNHNS, CDR2 SASEGT. Trimming stripped 7 bases from V and 8 bases from J, with 14 bases between.

This clonotype was counted between two and nine times. The chain couples TRBV20-1 to TRBJ1-5, with 9 bases matching TRBD1. The CDR3 sequence is 16 residues long. CDR1 and CDR2 from the germline V gene are DFQATT and SNEGSKA (reference sequence). Trimming at V came to 3 bases and at J to 3 bases, leaving 9 bases not matched to a gene. The CDR3 region is CSASSGQGFVNQPQHF. CDR3 bases: TGCAGTGCTAGCTCCGGACAGGGGTTTGTCAATCAGCCCCAGCATTTT.

The CDR3 spells CATSDHPWGEQYF. In nucleotides, the CDR3 is TGTGCCACCAGTGACCACCCTTGGGGCGAGCAGTACTTC. The V gene is TRBV24-1, the J gene TRBJ2-7, with D uncertain. V lost 4 bases and J lost 6, with 12 bases in between. There are 13 residues in the CDR3. Germline V gene lookup returns CDR1 KGHDR and CDR2 SFDVKD.

V is TRBV24-1 and J is TRBJ1-5, with TRBD1 identical over 8 bases. The CDR3 is 15 residues long. V lost 4 bases to trimming and J lost 1 base; unmatched junction nucleotides: 2. The V gene's germline CDR1 is KGHDR and CDR2 SFDVKD. The CDR3: CATSERTGSNQPQHF. CDR3 nucleotides: TGTGCCACCAGTGAGAGGACAGGGAGCAATCAGCCCCAGCATTTT.

The rearrangement joins TRBV5-1 to TRBJ1-2; 7 bases map to TRBD1. The CDR3 has 15 residues. The V gene end was trimmed by 0 bases and the J gene end by 3 bases; junction bases not matched to a gene: 5. Germline V lookup: CDR1 SGHRS, CDR2 YFSETQ. In DNA form, the CDR3 reads TGCGCCAGCAGCTTGGTCGTCAGGGGGGACTATGGCTACACCTTC. Translation gives CASSLVVRGDYGYTF.

The rearrangement uses TRBV10-3 and TRBJ1-1; D unresolved. V lost 6 bases, J lost 1 base, and 12 bases lay in between. CDR1 ENHRY and CDR2 SYGVKD come from the germline V gene. The CDR3 spans 14 residues. CDR3 sequence (DNA): TGTGCCATCAGGAGGGATCGACAGAACACTGAAGCTTTCTTT. This sequence encodes CAIRRDRQNTEAFF.

The J gene is TRBJ1-1, the V gene TRBV27; D is unresolved. V lost 6 bases to trimming and J lost 3 bases, with 11 bases between them. CDR1 is MNHEY, CDR2 SMNVEV, per germline (reference sequence). The CDR3 covers 13 residues. The CDR3 bases are TGTGCCAGCAGGGGCCTCGGTTACACTGAAGCTTTCTTT. Translated: CASRGLGYTEAFF.

V usage is TRBV10-1 and J usage is TRBJ2-7, with D maybe TRBD2 (5 bases). The J call may be in error: the DNA end matches TRBJ2-5 better. The CDR3 has 13 residues. Germline-derived CDR1 and CDR2 are WNHNN and SYGVQD (reference sequence). The CDR3 spells CASSETPGETQYF. CDR3 sequence (DNA): TGCGCCAGCAGTGAGACCCCGGGGGAGACCCAGTACTTC.

This clonotype was seen just once. The V and J genes are TRBV24-1 and TRBJ1-2; 8 nucleotides align to TRBD1. Trimming removed 9 bases from V and 1 base from J; junction bases left unmatched: 12. CDR1 is KGHDR and CDR2 is SFDVKD in the germline V gene. The CDR3 totals 16 residues. The CDR3 sequence is CATQGGQGAFNYGYTF. The CDR3 DNA is TGTGCCACCCAAGGTGGGCAGGGGGCGTTTAACTATGGCTACACCTTC.

The chain links TRBV5-6 to TRBJ1-2, with D tentatively TRBD1 (6 bases). The CDR3 contains 15 residues. The ends were cut back, 7 bases at V and 3 bases at J, with 19 bases in the middle. The germline CDR1 and CDR2 sequences are SGHDT and YYEEEE. The CDR3 protein is CASAALNREYYGYTF. The CDR3 DNA reads TGTGCCAGCGCCGCCCTTAACAGGGAGTACTATGGCTACACCTTC.

The chain joins TRBV6-5 to TRBJ1-2, with D uncertain. Per the germline V gene, CDR1 is MNHEY and CDR2 is SVGAGI. V was trimmed by 4 bases and J by 5 bases, leaving 23 bases between them. CDR3 size: 17 residues. CDR3 coding DNA: TGTGCCAGCAGTTCCGAAGTGGGTCCTCCTAGCCGTTATGGCTACACCTTC. This sequence encodes CASSSEVGPPSRYGYTF.

The chain has TRBV24-1 and TRBJ2-7; weak D call: TRBD2 (5 bases). The CDR3 extends over 15 amino acids. The V and J ends lost 1 base and 3 bases respectively, with 12 bases between them. Germline V gene data show CDR1 as KGHDR and CDR2 as SFDVKD. The CDR3 spells CATSDFRFGVYEQYF. In DNA, the CDR3 is TGTGCCACCAGTGATTTCCGTTTCGGGGTCTACGAGCAGTACTTC.

The CDR3 DNA is TGTGCCAGCAGCCCAGTGGGAGTTGAGACCCAGTACTTC. Its translation: CASSPVGVETQYF. V and J are TRBV7-3 and TRBJ2-5, with D maybe TRBD2 (5 bases). The V gene lost 5 bases and the J gene lost 5 bases, with 12 bases spanning the gap. Germline lookup yields CDR1 SGHTA and CDR2 FQGTGA. CDR3 length equals 13 residues. The complete variable domain, with remaining parts taken from reference TRBV7-3 and TRBJ2-5, reads GAGVSQTPSNKVTEKGKYVELRCDPISGHTALYWYRQSLGQGPEFLIYFQGTGAADDSGLPNDRFFAVRPEGSVSTLKIQRTERGDSAVYLCASSPVGVETQYFGPGTRLLVL.

This chain links TRBV7-9 with TRBJ2-5; 9 positions match TRBD1. V lost 5 bases and J lost 5; bases outside the gene matches: 9. The CDR3 runs 15 residues. Germline V gene data show CDR1 as SEHNR and CDR2 as FQNEAQ (reference sequence). The CDR3 loop reads CASSPSGTGLETQYF. The CDR3 nucleotides read TGTGCCAGCAGCCCATCCGGGACAGGGCTGGAGACCCAGTACTTC.

The chain combines TRBV7-9 with TRBJ1-2; 7 bases are a match to TRBD1. The V and J ends lost 5 bases and 4 bases, in that order; junction bases with no gene match: 7. Per the germline V gene, CDR1 is SEHNR and CDR2 is FQNEAQ (reference sequence). The CDR3 spans 14 residues. CDR3 sequence (DNA): TGTGCCAGCAGCCCCGGGACAGCGATCTATGGCTACACCTTC. Translated, it gives CASSPGTAIYGYTF. Complete variable domain (other parts from reference TRBV7-9 and TRBJ1-2): DTGVSQNPRHKITKRGQNVTFRCDPISEHNRLYWYRQTLGQGPEFLTYFQNEAQLEKSRLLSDRFSAERPKGSFSTLEIQRTEQGDSAMYLCASSPGTAIYGYTFGSGTRLTVV.

The CDR3 spells CASSSKPTGSGANVLTF. The DNA for the CDR3 is TGCGCCAGCAGCTCAAAGCCAACAGGGTCTGGGGCCAACGTCCTGACTTTC. The rearrangement joins TRBV5-1 to TRBJ2-6, with a tentative D call TRBD1 (6 bases). CDR1 SGHRS and CDR2 YFSETQ come from the germline V gene. There are 17 residues in the CDR3. V shed 3 bases and J shed 1 base, with 14 bases lying between them. The variable domain in full, with the rest retrieved from reference TRBV5-1 and TRBJ2-6, is KAGVTQTPRYLIKTRGQQVTLSCSPISGHRSVSWYQQTPGQGLQFLFEYFSETQRNKGNFPGRFSGRQFSNSRSEMNVSTLELGDSALYLCASSSKPTGSGANVLTFGAGSRLTVL.

V usage is TRBV6-1 and J usage is TRBJ1-2; 7 bases are shared with TRBD1. V trimming: 6 bases; J trimming: 8 bases; junction bases outside the gene matches: 6. From germline, CDR1 is MNHNS and CDR2 SASEGT. The CDR3 extends over 12 amino acids. The CDR3 coding sequence is TGTGCCAGCAGCGAACAGGGGAGGGGCTACACCTTC. Translation: CASSEQGRGYTF.

This rearrangement joins TRBV20-1 to TRBJ2-7; tentatively, D is TRBD1 (6 bases). Germline CDR1 reads DFQATT; CDR2 reads SNEGSKA (reference sequence). This CDR3 comprises 16 residues. V was pared by 0 bases and J by 5 bases, with 20 bases between. The CDR3 DNA follows: TGCAGTGCTAGAGATCGGGGACACCAAGGGATCCACGAGCAGTACTTC. Translating gives CSARDRGHQGIHEQYF.

This chain connects TRBV5-1 to TRBJ2-3; weak D call: TRBD2 (5 bases). The ends were cut back, 0 bases at V and 0 bases at J, with 5 bases in the middle. The CDR3 contains 14 residues. In germline, CDR1 is SGHRS, CDR2 YFSETQ. The CDR3 DNA is TGCGCCAGCAGCTTGGCGGGGAGCACAGATACGCAGTATTTT. Translating gives CASSLAGSTDTQYF.

The CDR3 is CASSPQGGGSPLHF. CDR3 sequence (DNA): TGTGCCAGCTCACCGCAGGGGGGGGGTTCACCCCTCCACTTT. The chain combines TRBV18 with TRBJ1-6, with 7 nucleotides matching TRBD1. In germline, CDR1 is KGHSH, CDR2 LQKENI. With 3 bases clipped from V and 9 bases from J, the junction kept 5 bases outside the gene matches. CDR3 length: 14 amino acids.

The genes are TRBV24-1 and TRBJ1-2, with a tentative D call TRBD1 (5 bases). The length of the CDR3 is 15 residues. Germline CDR1 and CDR2: KGHDR and SFDVKD. Trimming left V 3 bases short and J 4 bases short, with 14 bases between. CDR3 residues: CATSDPKDRFYGYTF. The CDR3 nucleotides read TGTGCCACCAGTGATCCTAAAGACAGATTCTATGGCTACACCTTC.

This clonotype was picked up one time. Here the CDR3 reads CASLLDRGEEGYTF. The CDR3 region has the DNA TGTGCCTCCTTACTGGACAGGGGGGAAGAAGGCTACACCTTC. The chain uses TRBV2 and TRBJ1-2, with 10 bases matching TRBD1. The length of the CDR3 is 14 residues. CDR1 and CDR2 from the germline V gene are SNHLY and FYNNEI. The ends lost 11 bases at V and 8 bases at J; junction bases unmatched: 14.

J is TRBJ2-5 and V is TRBV18; 7 bases are a match to TRBD1. The CDR3 totals 14 residues. Trimming took 3 bases from V and 5 from J; bases not matched to a gene: 6. The germline gives CDR1 KGHSH, CDR2 LQKENI. The CDR3 DNA reads as TGTGCCAGCTCACCGCCTACAGGGGTGGAGACCCAGTACTTC. As protein: CASSPPTGVETQYF.

This sequence joins TRBV12-3 or TRBV12-4 and TRBJ2-1; no reliable D call. V gave up 6 bases and J gave up 9 bases, with 12 bases separating them. The CDR3 runs to 12 residues. CDR3 DNA sequence: TGTGCCAGCAGCCCCTTTGGCCTTGAGCAGTTCTTC. It codes for CASSPFGLEQFF.

The rearrangement uses TRBV27 and TRBJ1-1; no definite D call. Germline CDR1 reads MNHEY; CDR2 reads SMNVEV (reference sequence). Deletions cut 3 bases from V and 1 base from J, with 9 bases between. This CDR3 is 14 amino acids long. The chain's CDR3 is CASSLPGANTEAFF. The CDR3 nucleotides read TGTGCCAGCAGTTTGCCCGGCGCGAACACTGAAGCTTTCTTT.

Written as DNA, the CDR3 is TGTGCCAGCAGCTCTCCGGGACAGGGGTTCATTCAGTACTTC. Protein: CASSSPGQGFIQYF. The V and J genes are TRBV6-1 and TRBJ2-4, with TRBD1 matching 10 bases. V dropped 6 bases and J dropped 9; count of bases not matched to a gene: 8. The germline gives CDR1 MNHNS, CDR2 SASEGT. This CDR3 has 14 residues.